The 19 T cell receptor beta chains listed next were all sequenced from one sample in a study of blood T cell repertoires in COVID-19. TCRdb keeps only in-frame clones here, not all; method: immunoSEQ multiplex PCR. The table lists roughly 90,000 clones, 80% of them singletons. Sequenced: peripheral blood. The receptors were gathered from a woman in her seventies with acute or convalescent COVID-19.

This clone was counted between two and nine times. The chain combines TRBV6-5 with TRBJ1-2; 7 positions agree with TRBD1. This CDR3 has 14 residues. V dropped 6 bases and J dropped 4; count of bases not matched to a gene: 8. Germline V gene data show CDR1 as MNHEY and CDR2 as SVGAGI. CDR3 nucleotides: TGTGCCAGCAGACGACAGGGCGAAGGCTATGGCTACACCTTC. This gives the protein CASRRQGEGYGYTF.

The V gene is TRBV19, the J gene TRBJ1-1; the D is unclear. Trimming removed 7 bases from V and 0 bases from J, with 12 bases in between. This CDR3 contains 14 residues. CDR1 and CDR2 from the germline V gene are LNHDA and SQIVND (reference sequence). The CDR3 region has the DNA TGTGCCAGTACCCAGCGGGGTATGAACACTGAAGCTTTCTTT. Amino acid sequence: CASTQRGMNTEAFF.

This clone was seen once. The chain employs TRBV9 and TRBJ2-7, with 7 bases aligning to TRBD1. The CDR3 consists of 14 residues. Germline values: CDR1 SGDLS, CDR2 YYNGEE. Trimming at V came to 4 bases and at J to 3 bases, leaving 7 bases not matched to a gene. The CDR3 here is CASSPTGAYYEQYF. As DNA, the CDR3 is TGTGCCAGCAGCCCAACAGGGGCCTACTACGAGCAGTACTTC.

This sequence joins TRBV6-2 or TRBV6-3 and TRBJ1-2; no firm D call. The CDR3 loop spans 16 amino acids. V lost 6 bases and J lost 1, with 18 bases in between. CDR1 is MNHEY and CDR2 is SVGEGT in the germline V gene. DNA for the CDR3: TGTGCCAGCAGACCTTCTAGGAGGACTGGTAACTATGGCTACACCTTC. This sequence encodes CASRPSRRTGNYGYTF.

The genes are TRBV7-2 and TRBJ1-2; D gene uncertain. This CDR3 spans 12 amino acids. Trimming took off 1 base at V and 4 bases at J, with 4 bases between the two ends. In germline, CDR1 is SGHTA, CDR2 FQGNSA. CDR3 nucleotides: TGTGCCAGCAGCTTAGGAGGCTATGGCTACACCTTC. Amino acid sequence: CASSLGGYGYTF.

The chain couples TRBV6-6 to TRBJ1-1; the D gene is possibly TRBD1 (6 bases). This CDR3 is 16 amino acids long. Germline V lookup: CDR1 MNHNY, CDR2 SVGAGI (reference sequence). V was pared by 5 bases and J by 4 bases, with 20 bases between. CDR3: CASSRDNYDVGTEAFF. CDR3 nucleotide sequence: TGTGCCAGCAGTCGGGACAATTACGACGTGGGCACTGAAGCTTTCTTT.

The table lists this clone with a few counts. The chain recombines TRBV7-2 with TRBJ1-2; TRBD1 is a possible D gene (5 bases). The V end lost 5 bases, the J end lost 1 base, and 14 bases lay between the germline ends. From germline, CDR1 is SGHTA and CDR2 FQGNSA. CDR3 length equals 15 residues. The CDR3 region is CASSQGAGSNYGYTF. The CDR3 coding sequence is TGTGCCAGCAGCCAAGGGGCAGGTAGTAACTATGGCTACACCTTC.

The V gene is TRBV19, the J gene TRBJ1-6; D might be TRBD1 (5 bases). This CDR3 is built from 17 residues. V lost 2 bases and J 9 bases, leaving 20 bases between the germline ends. Germline values: CDR1 LNHDA, CDR2 SQIVND (reference sequence). For the CDR3, the DNA is TGTGCCAGTAGTATATCTTCCGGGACTGGGCAAGGTTCACCCCTCCACTTT. Translated, it gives CASSISSGTGQGSPLHF.

The gene calls are TRBV28 and TRBJ2-5; the match to TRBD2 covers 9 bases. The V and J ends lost 2 bases and 4 bases, in that order; junction bases with no gene match: 14. The germline V gene has CDR1 MDHEN and CDR2 SYDVKM. This CDR3 is 18 amino acids long. The CDR3 sequence is CASSLGRGRAIWGETQYF. CDR3 nucleotides: TGTGCCAGCAGTTTAGGTCGCGGGAGGGCCATTTGGGGAGAGACCCAGTACTTC.

The CDR3 bases are TGCAGCGTTCGGGGACAGGGGGCGCTGGGCTCCTACGAGCAGTACTTC. Translated: CSVRGQGALGSYEQYF. This rearrangement joins TRBV29-1 to TRBJ2-7; 12 bases map to TRBD1. The CDR3 is made up of 16 amino acids. Looked up from germline, CDR1 is SQVTM and CDR2 is ANQGSEA. After removal of 5 bases from V and 0 bases from J, the junction contained 8 bases not matched to a gene.

This sequence joins TRBV10-3 and TRBJ1-5, with D tentatively TRBD1 (5 bases). Trimming left V 3 bases short and J 7 bases short, with 7 bases between. CDR3 length: 12 amino acids. CDR1 and CDR2 (germline): ENHRY, SYGVKD. CDR3 loop: CAISDGGQPQHF. CDR3 coding DNA: TGTGCCATCAGTGACGGGGGACAGCCCCAGCATTTT.

This clone has a handful of counts. The gene calls are TRBV3-1 (or the pseudogene TRBV3-2) and TRBJ1-4, with 8 bases identical to TRBD1. The CDR3 contains 15 residues. Germline CDR1 LGHDT, CDR2 YNNKEL (reference sequence). V was clipped by 4 bases and J by 4 bases; unmatched bases: 5. CDR3 in DNA: TGTGCCAGCAGCCTTCGGACAGGGAGTAATGAAAAACTGTTTTTT. Its protein is CASSLRTGSNEKLFF.

This chain links TRBV6-5 with TRBJ1-2; 8 bases map to TRBD1. The CDR3 runs 12 residues. Germline trimming cut 7 bases from V and 4 bases from J; bases unmatched to any gene: 2. Germline assignment: CDR1 MNHEY and CDR2 SVGAGI. The CDR3 loop reads CASKDRGYGYTF. In nucleotides, the CDR3 is TGTGCCAGCAAAGACAGGGGCTATGGCTACACCTTC.

This chain links TRBV19 with TRBJ1-5; D is possibly TRBD1 (6 bases). Germline V gives CDR1 LNHDA, CDR2 SQIVND (reference sequence). The V end lost 1 base, the J end lost 2 bases, and 12 bases lay between the germline ends. The CDR3 sequence is 16 residues long. This chain's CDR3 is CASSIGSGARNQPQHF. In DNA form, the CDR3 reads TGTGCCAGTAGTATAGGTTCAGGGGCTCGCAATCAGCCCCAGCATTTT.

The gene calls are TRBV6-2 or TRBV6-3 and TRBJ2-7; tentatively, D is TRBD2 (6 bases). Germline V gives CDR1 MNHEY, CDR2 SVGEGT. Deletions cut 0 bases from V and 2 bases from J, with 20 bases between. This CDR3 is 18 amino acids long. The CDR3 nucleotides are TGTGCCAGCAGTTACTCGACTCTCACTAGCCATCGGACCTACGAGCAGTACTTC. It translates to CASSYSTLTSHRTYEQYF.

The chain links TRBV28 to TRBJ2-1; D is perhaps TRBD2 (6 bases). Trimming shortened V by 1 base and J by 10 bases, and 11 bases separated the two germline ends. The CDR3 extends over 13 amino acids. Germline V gene data show CDR1 as MDHEN and CDR2 as SYDVKM. The CDR3 sequence is CASSLSWGVEQFF. DNA for the CDR3: TGTGCCAGCAGTTTATCCTGGGGGGTAGAGCAGTTCTTC. Looking up the rest from reference TRBV28 and TRBJ2-1 gives the full variable domain: DVKVTQSSRYLVKRTGEKVFLECVQDMDHENMFWYRQDPGLGLRLIYFSYDVKMKEKGDIPEGYSVSREKKERFSLILESASTNQTSMYLCASSLSWGVEQFFGPGTRLTVL.

This clone was seen only a few times. The chain combines TRBV12-3 or TRBV12-4 with TRBJ1-2, with D perhaps matching TRBD1 (5 bases). Trimming took 3 bases from V and 7 from J, leaving 12 bases between them. This CDR3 is built from 13 residues. Here the CDR3 reads CASSLGGRGGYTF. The CDR3 coding sequence is TGTGCCAGCAGTTTGGGTGGAAGGGGTGGCTACACCTTC.

This chain links TRBV7-2 with TRBJ2-1, with 10 bases lining up with TRBD2. Germline CDR1 SGHTA, CDR2 FQGNSA. The CDR3 sequence is 16 residues long. J lost 3 bases, V lost 5 bases, and 7 bases had no gene match. The CDR3 nucleotides are TGTGCCAGCAGCGCAATCGGGACTAGCGTCTACAATGAGCAGTTCTTC. Its translation is CASSAIGTSVYNEQFF.

V gene TRBV6-5 combines with J gene TRBJ1-6, with D maybe TRBD1 (5 bases). The CDR3 has 12 amino acids. Germline lookup yields CDR1 MNHEY and CDR2 SVGAGI. Trimming removed 8 bases from V and 10 bases from J, with 12 bases in between. In DNA form, the CDR3 reads TGTGCCAGCCGGGGGTCAGGGTCACCCCTCCACTTT. This gives the protein CASRGSGSPLHF.